The T cell receptor (beta chain) under discussion was sequenced for a study of technical replicates of blood from a handful of donors. Trimming took off 7 bases at V and 5 bases at J, with 13 bases between the two ends. The CDR3 covers 13 residues. Germline CDR1 is MNHNS and CDR2 is SASEGT. Generated by immunoSEQ multiplex PCR, the TCRdb table keeps only in-frame clones and is missing some. The table has 12,000 or so clones, roughly 93% seen once. The sequencing sample was made of PBMCs. The chain joins TRBV6-1 to TRBJ2-3; D gene unclear. The source is a human donor in good health. DNA for the CDR3: TGTGCCAGCACTAATATCCCCGGAGATACGCAGTATTTT. This encodes CASTNIPGDTQYF.